Listed here are 4 T cell receptor beta chains from one sample, sequenced in a study of neurological immune-mediated disorders. MiXCR, applied by TCRdb to the 5' RACE reads, yields one record per CDR3 protein. The top ten hold about 8% of the sample, which has about 74,000 distinct CDR3 sequences, around 5.5% seen once. Specimen: PBMCs. These receptor sequences come from a man younger than 30 with multiple sclerosis.

With regard to this clonotype: This may arise from a read error, as a much more abundant clone is one base away. The chain has TRBV5-1 and TRBJ2-7; possible D gene TRBD2, 6 bases. The germline gives CDR1 SGHRS, CDR2 YFSETQ. The V end was cut by 7 bases, the J end by 1 base, with 15 bases between. The CDR3 has 14 amino acids. In DNA form, the CDR3 reads TGCGCCAGCGTGGTGGCGGGACTTTCCTACGAGCAGTACTTC. Protein product: CASVVAGLSYEQYF.

This clonotype was observed at least ten times. The J gene is TRBJ1-5, the V gene TRBV9; TRBD1 is a possible D gene (5 bases). Trimming pared 3 bases from V and 7 bases from J, leaving 14 bases between. The CDR3 is 14 residues long. Germline assignment: CDR1 SGDLS and CDR2 YYNGEE. The CDR3 sequence is CASSATGQWQPQHF. The CDR3 DNA is TGTGCCAGCAGCGCTACAGGTCAGTGGCAGCCCCAGCATTTT. The variable domain in full, completed from reference TRBV9 and TRBJ1-5, reads DSGVTQTPKHLITATGQRVTLRCSPRSGDLSVYWYQQSLDQGLQFLIQYYNGEERAKGNILERFSAQQFPDLHSELNLSSLELGDSALYFCASSATGQWQPQHFGDGTRLSIL.

About this clonotype: This may be a read error, as it is one base from a much larger clone. This chain's CDR3 is CASSLVRGFEEQYF. In DNA form, the CDR3 reads TGTGCCAGCAGCTTGGTGCGCGGCTTCGAAGAGCAGTACTTC. This chain connects TRBV5-6 to TRBJ2-7; D remains unclear. The CDR3 runs 14 residues. Looked up from germline, CDR1 is SGHDT and CDR2 is YYEEEE. V was trimmed by 0 bases and J by 7 bases, leaving 14 bases between them.

Ten or more counts support this clonotype. This chain uses TRBV29-1 with TRBJ2-1; TRBD1 or TRBD2 may be the D gene (6 bases each). This CDR3 comprises 15 residues. V was clipped by 0 bases and J by 5 bases, with 14 bases between them. In germline, CDR1 is SQVTM, CDR2 ANQGSEA. CDR3 coding DNA: TGCAGCGTTGAAGATATCGGAGGGGGGCACAATGAGCAGTTCTTC. Amino acids: CSVEDIGGGHNEQFF.